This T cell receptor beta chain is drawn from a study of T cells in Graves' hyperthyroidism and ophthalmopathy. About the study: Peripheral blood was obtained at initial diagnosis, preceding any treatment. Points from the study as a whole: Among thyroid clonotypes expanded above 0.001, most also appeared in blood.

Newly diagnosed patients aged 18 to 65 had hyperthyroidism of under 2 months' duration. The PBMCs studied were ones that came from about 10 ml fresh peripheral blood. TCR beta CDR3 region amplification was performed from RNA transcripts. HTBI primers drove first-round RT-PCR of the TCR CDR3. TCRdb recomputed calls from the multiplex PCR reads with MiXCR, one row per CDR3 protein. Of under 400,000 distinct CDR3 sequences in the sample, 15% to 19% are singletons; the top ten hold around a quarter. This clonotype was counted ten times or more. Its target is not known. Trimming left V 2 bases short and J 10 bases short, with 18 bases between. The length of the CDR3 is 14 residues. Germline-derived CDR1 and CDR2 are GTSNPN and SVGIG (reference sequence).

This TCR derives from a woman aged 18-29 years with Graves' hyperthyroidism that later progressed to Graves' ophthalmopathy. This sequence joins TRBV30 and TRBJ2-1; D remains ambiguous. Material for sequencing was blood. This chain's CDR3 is CAWSPLRVGWEQFF. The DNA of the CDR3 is TGTGCCTGGAGTCCCCTCCGGGTGGGTTGGGAGCAGTTCTTC.